The TCR beta chain described here comes from a study of blood T cells in healthy people across ages (dated by TCRdb to between 2014 and 2017). For context, the study as a whole: In model experiments, template switching captured roughly one uniquely barcoded TCR beta cDNA molecule for every two T cells. Using deep sequencing normalized with unique cDNA molecular identifiers, the study measured how TCR beta repertoire diversity changes with age. The donors were divided into four age groups: young (average about 16 years), middle-aged (about 40), aged (around 67) and long-lived (roughly 82). Donors of different ages were randomly distributed across sequencing lanes to avoid experimental bias. The study analyzed two additional independent replicas of 1 million unique cDNA reads from the same blood draw for two donors, one aged 18 to 29 and one aged 80 or older.

The 39 donors, aged about 6 to 95 years, were systemically healthy Caucasian individuals from Russia. Approximately 9 milliliters of peripheral blood were collected from each donor into EDTA-treated Vacutainer tubes. Ficoll-Paque density-gradient centrifugation was used to isolate PBMCs, with at least 7 million obtained per sample. Trizol reagent was used to extract total RNA from the PBMCs, yielding at least 6 micrograms per sample. Naive CD45RAhigh/CD27high T cell percentages were measured by flow cytometry on a PBMC aliquot from every donor. Library preparation used 5' RACE. TCRdb lists the instrument as Illumina HiSeq 2500. A second PCR of roughly 7 to 12 cycles was run with a J-beta primer mix and a sample-barcoded 5' primer. Each TCR beta cDNA molecule received a unique molecular identifier from a template-switch 5' adaptor carrying 12 random nucleotides. At least 2.5 million CDR3-containing paired-end reads were obtained from each sample. All of the RNA was converted into first-strand cDNA using the Mint cDNA synthesis kit, with a TRBC-specific oligonucleotide serving as the primer. Following uracil-DNA glycosylase treatment, a first 18-cycle PCR with universal primers M1SS and BC2_uni_R was performed on all cDNA. The authors' analysis ran thus. For normalization, 1 million high-quality reads were randomly selected from each sample, with every read carrying a distinct molecular identifier. Instead of being binned into consensus sequences, reads with shared molecular identifiers were discarded. MiTCR, set to a Q25 quality threshold and the strictest error-elimination algorithm, was used for CDR3 identification, clonotype clustering and error correction. A nonparametric unseen species model with Euler transformation was used to estimate a lower bound on total TCR beta diversity. TCRdb cleaned the public reads at Q25 with fastp, built clones with MiXCR and kept in-frame beta chains. Each entry is one CDR3 protein sequence, shown with its most common DNA and genes. These V and J calls are TCRdb output, not the study's own analysis. This sample lists over 1,200,000 distinct CDR3 sequences; around 59% were detected once. About 6.7% of the sample is held by the ten biggest clonotypes.

What the study reported, not specific to this receptor: There was a strong correlation between observed TCR beta diversity and the percentage of naive T cells measured by flow cytometry. Estimates of total diversity based on one million sequenced T cells were regarded as lower bounds and as underestimates. Observed TCR beta diversity per million T cells fell roughly linearly with age, and a significant reduction was already apparent by age around 40. Donor CMV infection status was unknown, potentially confounding age-related changes in expanded clonotypes. Compared with the aged group, the long-lived group had more naive CD4+ T cells, fewer expanded clones and increased TCR diversity, suggesting age selection. Conclusive comparison of naive and antigen-experienced compartments was prevented by the profiling of bulk unsorted PBMCs.

Points on this clonotype: This receptor's antigen is unknown. No base qualities exist here, and no much larger clone lies one base off it.

The sequenced sample was blood. This TCR came from a man between 18 and 29 years old in good health.

The CDR3 protein sequence reads: CASSQNGDRDTRGYTF. The DNA reads as follows: TGTGCCAGCAGTCAGAATGGAGACCGGGACACGAGGGGCTACACCTTC. The chain is assembled from TRBV6-5 and TRBJ1-2; 6 matching bases give a weak D call of TRBD1. The trim is 5 bases for V and 8 bases for J, with a gap of 24 bases between the germline ends. According to the germline V gene, CDR1 reads MNHEY and CDR2 reads SVGAGI. Taken from cysteine to phenylalanine, the CDR3 has 16 residues. Left in the record is the CDR3 DNA by itself, 48 bases read in frame from the first base.